This T cell receptor beta chain emerged from a study of OX40 agonist ivuxolimab in advanced cancers. Study in general: An agonistic anti-OX40 (CD134) antibody, ivuxolimab, was used to treat the patients. Every 2 weeks, ivuxolimab was infused into the patients intravenously at between 0.01 and 10 mg/kg.

This clone turned up a few times. Looked up from germline, CDR1 is SQVTM and CDR2 is ANQGSEA. Trimming cost V 3 bases and J 1 base, with 9 bases left between them. CDR3 length: 13 amino acids. Repertoires were generated with immunoSEQ multiplex PCR, while TCRdb's copy carries only in-frame clones and drops some. Among about 22,000 clones listed, about four fifths were seen once. The sequencing used CD4+ or CD8+ T cells sorted from blood, collected in a trial of the OX40 agonist ivuxolimab. The receptor was isolated from an adult with an advanced solid tumor such as melanoma, head and neck, liver or kidney cancer. The chain carries TRBV29-1 and TRBJ1-1; D call uncertain. The DNA for the CDR3 is TGCAGCGTTGATCAAAAGGGGAACACTGAAGCTTTCTTT. As protein: CSVDQKGNTEAFF.